This T cell receptor beta chain was observed in a study of CD8 T cells in ankylosing spondylitis. Germline V lookup: CDR1 SGHRS, CDR2 YFSETQ. This CDR3 has 14 amino acids. V dropped 3 bases and J dropped 7; count of bases not matched to a gene: 4. One entry per CDR3 protein results from TCRdb running MiXCR on the 5' RACE reads. The data contain about 89,000 distinct CDR3 sequences, about 27% of them singletons. This clonotype appeared a few times. V gene TRBV5-1 combines with J gene TRBJ2-1, with 10 nucleotides matching TRBD1. This receptor was obtained from a male donor with ankylosing spondylitis or in good health (not recorded which). Material: blood, either unsorted or a sorted T cell fraction (not recorded which). CDR3 amino acids: CASSYGQGGNEQFF. The CDR3 region has the DNA TGCGCCAGCAGCTACGGACAGGGGGGGAATGAGCAGTTCTTC.